The 21 T cell receptor beta chains below come from one sample, sequenced in a study of identical twins. TCRdb itself ran the 5' RACE reads through MiXCR, one entry per CDR3 protein. The data contain roughly 1,500,000 distinct CDR3 sequences, 32% of them singletons. Sequences were obtained from cord blood. These receptors were collected from a newborn girl in good health.

The genes are TRBV29-1 and TRBJ2-1; TRBD1 agrees at 8 bases. The CDR3 has 15 amino acids. V lost 6 bases to trimming and J lost 1 base; unmatched junction nucleotides: 8. Germline V gene sequence: CDR1 SQVTM, CDR2 ANQGSEA. The CDR3 sequence is CSVQARDRSYNEQFF. The CDR3 DNA is TGCAGCGTACAAGCTAGGGACAGGTCCTACAATGAGCAGTTCTTC.

This clonotype was seen a few times. The gene calls are TRBV25-1 and TRBJ2-6; D not certain. The germline V and J ends were trimmed by 4 bases and 0 bases, with 10 bases remaining between them. Germline CDR1 MGHDK, CDR2 SYGVNS. CDR3 length: 16 amino acids. CDR3 amino acids: CASSAPWHSGANVLTF. CDR3 sequence (DNA): TGTGCCAGCAGTGCCCCCTGGCACTCTGGGGCCAACGTCCTGACTTTC.

This chain joins TRBV27 and TRBJ1-2; D remains unclear. In germline, CDR1 is MNHEY, CDR2 SMNVEV (reference sequence). The V gene lost 8 bases and the J gene lost 3 bases, with 19 bases spanning the gap. This CDR3 region has 15 residues. CDR3 sequence reads: CASFGILGRDYGYTF. CDR3 coding DNA: TGTGCCAGCTTTGGAATCCTCGGGAGGGACTATGGCTACACCTTC.

The gene calls are TRBV6-5 and TRBJ1-5, with 8 bases identical to TRBD1. Trimming removed 8 bases from V and 2 bases from J; junction bases left unmatched: 5. Germline lookup yields CDR1 MNHEY and CDR2 SVGAGI. The CDR3 has 14 residues. The CDR3, as DNA: TGTGCCAGCGGATACAGGGGGGGCAATCAGCCCCAGCATTTT. Translating gives CASGYRGGNQPQHF.

V and J are TRBV14 and TRBJ2-3; D may be TRBD1 or TRBD2 (6 bases each). The CDR3 is 15 amino acids. Germline CDR1 is SGHDN and CDR2 is FVKESK. The germline V and J ends were trimmed by 6 bases and 3 bases, with 16 bases remaining between them. As DNA, the CDR3 is TGTGCCAGCAGTCAATTTCCGGGGGCAACAGATACGCAGTATTTT. This codes for CASSQFPGATDTQYF.

This clonotype has only one observation. The chain combines TRBV10-3 with TRBJ2-1; TRBD2 aligns across 7 bases. The CDR3 spans 15 residues. V lost 5 bases, J lost 3 bases, and 7 bases stayed unmatched. Germline V gives CDR1 ENHRY, CDR2 SYGVKD. CDR3 bases: TGTGCCATCAGTCCAGGACTAGTGGGCTACAATGAGCAGTTCTTC. This sequence encodes CAISPGLVGYNEQFF.

The J gene is TRBJ2-3, the V gene TRBV20-1; a possible D gene is TRBD2 (5 bases). Germline CDR1 and CDR2: DFQATT and SNEGSKA (reference sequence). CDR3 length: 15 residues. V was shortened by 0 bases and J by 6 bases, with 16 bases between the two germline ends. The CDR3 here is CSARDLRGSGDTQYF. The CDR3 nucleotides read TGCAGTGCTAGAGATCTGCGAGGGAGTGGGGATACGCAGTATTTT.

V and J are TRBV20-1 and TRBJ2-7; TRBD2 aligns across 7 bases. Per germline, CDR1 DFQATT and CDR2 SNEGSKA (reference sequence). The CDR3 spans 15 residues. V was clipped by 3 bases and J by 0 bases; unmatched bases: 8. CDR3 in DNA: TGCAGTGCTAGTCTCCGACTAGCACCCTCCTACGAGCAGTACTTC. Translation: CSASLRLAPSYEQYF.

The genes are TRBV11-2 and TRBJ2-5; 13 bases agree with TRBD2. Per the germline V gene, CDR1 is SGHAT and CDR2 is FQNNGV. V gave up 1 base and J gave up 3 bases; unmatched junction bases: 17. This CDR3 has 21 residues. The DNA for the CDR3 is TGTGCCAGCAGCTTAGGGTCTATCCGGGACCCCGGGACTAGCGGGAAAGAGACCCAGTACTTC. Residues: CASSLGSIRDPGTSGKETQYF.

V and J are TRBV27 and TRBJ1-2, with 7 bases identical to TRBD1. The germline V gene has CDR1 MNHEY and CDR2 SMNVEV (reference sequence). The CDR3 runs 16 residues. J gave up 1 base and V 6 bases, and 11 bases lay outside the gene matches. Written as DNA, the CDR3 is TGTGCCAGCAGCCAGACCGGGACAGTTGTTAACTATGGCTACACCTTC. Translated: CASSQTGTVVNYGYTF.

A word on this clonotype: Possible read error: a much larger clone is one base away. V usage is TRBV2 and J usage is TRBJ2-5, with a possible D match to TRBD2 (5 bases). The DNA end favors TRBJ2-7, so the J call may be wrong. The CDR3 runs to 12 residues. Germline V lookup: CDR1 SNHLY, CDR2 FYNNEI. Here the CDR3 reads CACSVLEDEQYF. CDR3 nucleotides: TGTGCCTGCAGTGTTTTGGAGGACGAGCAGTACTTC.

V is TRBV6-4 and J is TRBJ2-1; the match to TRBD2 covers 13 bases. This CDR3 has 16 amino acids. Germline assignment: CDR1 MRHNA and CDR2 SNTAGT. J was trimmed by 7 bases and V by 4 bases; bases with no gene match: 7. The CDR3 loop reads CASSAQLAGGWNEQFF. In DNA form, the CDR3 reads TGTGCCAGCAGTGCGCAACTAGCGGGAGGGTGGAATGAGCAGTTCTTC.

This clonotype showed up just a few times. This chain uses TRBV20-1 with TRBJ2-5, with 8 bases identical to TRBD1. Looked up from germline, CDR1 is DFQATT and CDR2 is SNEGSKA (reference sequence). The CDR3 covers 14 residues. V shed 4 bases, J shed 0 bases, and the junction held 4 bases outside the gene matches. The CDR3 spells CSATGGMYQETQYF. The CDR3 nucleotides are TGCAGTGCTACAGGGGGCATGTACCAAGAGACCCAGTACTTC.

The chain uses TRBV6-2 or TRBV6-3 and TRBJ2-3; no definite D call. Looked up from germline, CDR1 is MNHEY and CDR2 is SVGEGT. Trimming shortened V by 8 bases and J by 4 bases, and 7 bases separated the two germline ends. CDR3 length: 11 amino acids. CDR3 in DNA: TGTGCCAGCCCGATTTCAGATACGCAGTATTTT. This codes for CASPISDTQYF.

The rearrangement uses TRBV20-1 and TRBJ2-7; 8 nucleotides agree with TRBD2. The germline V gene has CDR1 DFQATT and CDR2 SNEGSKA (reference sequence). The V segment lost 6 bases and the J segment 2 bases; nucleotides outside the gene matches: 9. The CDR3 covers 14 residues. CDR3 nucleotide sequence: TGCAGTGCCCCATCGGGAGGGATCCCCTACGAGCAGTACTTC. It is translated as CSAPSGGIPYEQYF.

The rearrangement joins TRBV9 to TRBJ2-6; 9 bases match TRBD2. Trimming took 1 base from V and 0 from J; bases not matched to a gene: 8. Germline V gives CDR1 SGDLS, CDR2 YYNGEE. There are 19 residues in the CDR3. CDR3 sequence: CASSVQGLARSSGANVLTF. Written as DNA, the CDR3 is TGTGCCAGCAGCGTACAAGGACTAGCGAGGAGCTCTGGGGCCAACGTCCTGACTTTC.

In this sample, this clonotype turned up a few times. The rearrangement links TRBV28 to TRBJ2-4; D remains ambiguous. This CDR3 is built from 14 residues. The germline gives CDR1 MDHEN, CDR2 SYDVKM. The germline V and J ends were trimmed by 8 bases and 0 bases, with 11 bases remaining between them. The CDR3 protein is CASVLMAAKNIQYF. The CDR3 nucleotides read TGTGCCAGCGTTTTGATGGCAGCCAAAAACATTCAGTACTTC.

Only a few counts were recorded for this clonotype. This chain joins TRBV3-1 and TRBJ1-2; TRBD1 might be the D (5 bases). Trimming removed 4 bases from V and 9 bases from J, with 9 bases in between. The germline V gene encodes CDR1 LGHDT and CDR2 YNNKEL (reference sequence). CDR3 length: 11 amino acids. The chain's CDR3 is CASSPGLSYTF. CDR3 DNA: TGTGCCAGCAGCCCAGGGCTCAGCTACACCTTC.

This clonotype was found a few times. One junction end does not reproduce the germline sequence, and a read error may be involved. This chain connects TRBV24-1 to TRBJ1-4; 9 bases are shared with TRBD1. The CDR3 totals 15 residues. Germline lookup yields CDR1 KGHDR and CDR2 SFDVKD. Here the CDR3 DNA reads TGTGCCACCAGCGCCGGGACAGGGTCTAACGAAAAACTGTTTTTT. Amino acid sequence: CATSAGTGSNEKLFF.

A few counts support this clonotype. This rearrangement joins TRBV12-5 to TRBJ2-1; D uncertain. Trimming removed 2 bases at V and 3 bases at J, with 17 bases between. This CDR3 region has 17 residues. CDR1 and CDR2 from the germline V gene are LGHNT and FRNRAP. The CDR3: CASGLWVAPSVYNEQFF. The CDR3 DNA follows: TGTGCTAGTGGTTTGTGGGTAGCCCCGAGCGTCTACAATGAGCAGTTCTTC.

The rearrangement links TRBV25-1 to TRBJ2-5; 9 nucleotides line up with TRBD2. Unmatched junction bases numbered 5, after V lost 1 base and J lost 2 bases. Germline CDR1 MGHDK, CDR2 SYGVNS. The CDR3 runs to 16 residues. CDR3 residues: CASSEFPSGGQETQYF. The CDR3 nucleotides read TGTGCCAGCAGTGAATTTCCAAGCGGGGGGCAAGAGACCCAGTACTTC.